This T cell receptor beta chain was identified in a study of post-analysis software for immune sequencing data (dated by TCRdb to 2015 to 2017). Context from the whole study: Disease courses on record covered relapsing-remitting, secondary progressive and progressive-relapsing multiple sclerosis, though some patients had no subtype annotation. The patient repertoires were compared against approximately ten previously published healthy control repertoires obtained from donors aged roughly 6 to 28 years. A subset of samples was prepared in parallel using single-end sample barcoding, then pooled and co-amplified after Illumina adapter ligation.

Libraries were prepared through PCR. Instrument used: Illumina HiSeq 2500. To reduce PCR and sequencing biases, unique molecular identifiers were incorporated into the TCR beta cDNA libraries. Approximately 500,000 cDNA molecules were obtained for every 1 to 10 million input T cells, so each molecule roughly corresponded to one T cell. The patient libraries were prepared and sequenced with the same protocol used for the earlier healthy control dataset. Samples belonging to the same batch were prepared together, multiplexed and sequenced on a shared HiSeq lane. On the authors' methods: Raw barcoded reads were processed with MIGEC, discarding single-read molecular identifier groups before consensus assembly and CDR3 extraction. Clonotype tables were post-analysed with VDJtools, and diversity was normalized by down-sampling all datasets to the smallest sample size. Repertoire overlap clustering matched CDR3 amino acid but not nucleotide sequences to correct batch-related cross-sample contamination. Using fastp trimming at Q25 and MiXCR clonotype assembly, TCRdb reanalyzed the public sequencing data and kept in-frame beta chains. Here each entry gathers all rows of one CDR3 protein and keeps the most common genes and DNA. TCRdb's processing, not the study's, gives the V and J calls here. The sample table holds around 400,000 distinct CDR3 sequences, of which more than 30% were seen once. The top ten constitute 6% to 9% of the sample.

Study-wide conclusions, independent of this receptor: The control group was slightly older than the multiple sclerosis patient group. Significantly lower normalized Chao1 diversity was found in multiple sclerosis patients than in controls, suggesting substantial peripheral T-cell clonal expansion. Patients showed significantly higher frequencies than controls for a handful of TRBV segments, among them TRBV5-6, TRBV5-1 and TRBV20-1. When samples were clustered directly using the F measure, samples prepared in the same batch co-clustered strongly, which prompted a batch-effect correction.

As to this clonotype: The clone's antigen remains unknown. One base away there is no much larger clone; base qualities are not given.

Per the germline V gene (reference sequence), GTSNPN is the CDR1 and SVGIG is the CDR2. The CDR3 runs 11 residues from the cysteine to the phenylalanine. Here the CDR3 DNA is all that survives: 33 bases in frame from base 1. The trim is 4 bases for V and 2 bases for J, with a gap of 6 bases between the germline ends. To demonstrate the VDJtools post-analysis software, the study profiled TCR beta repertoires from the peripheral blood of about a dozen young patients with multiple sclerosis. The multiple sclerosis patients were children and adolescents between about 6 and 15 years of age. Material for sequencing was blood. The TCR was taken from a girl aged 2 to 10 with multiple sclerosis. The V and J genes are TRBV30 and TRBJ2-7; possibly the D gene is TRBD2, per 5 matching bases. The CDR3 has the sequence CAWKTTYEQYF. The nucleotides read TGTGCCTGGAAGACTACCTACGAGCAGTACTTC. Joined to the reference TRBV30 and TRBJ2-7 proteins, this CDR3 gives the full variable domain: SQTIHQWPATLVQPVGSPLSLECTVEGTSNPNLYWYRQAAGRGLQLLFYSVGIGQISSEVPQNLSASRPQDRQFILSSKKLLLSDSGFYLCAWKTTYEQYFGPGTRLTVT.